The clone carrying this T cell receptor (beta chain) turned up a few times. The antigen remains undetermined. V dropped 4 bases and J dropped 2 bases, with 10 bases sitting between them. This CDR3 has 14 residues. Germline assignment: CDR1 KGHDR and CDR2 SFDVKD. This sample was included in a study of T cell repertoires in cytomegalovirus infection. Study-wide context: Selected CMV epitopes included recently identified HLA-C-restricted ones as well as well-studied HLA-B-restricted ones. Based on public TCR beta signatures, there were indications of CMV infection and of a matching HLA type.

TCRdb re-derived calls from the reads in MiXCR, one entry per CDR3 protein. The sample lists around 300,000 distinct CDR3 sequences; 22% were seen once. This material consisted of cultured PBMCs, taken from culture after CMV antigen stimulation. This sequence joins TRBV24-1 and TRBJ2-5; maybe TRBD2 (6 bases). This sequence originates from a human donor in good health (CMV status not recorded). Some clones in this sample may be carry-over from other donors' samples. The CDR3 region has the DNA TGTGCCACCAGTGAGGCCGGGACTCAAGAGACCCAGTACTTC. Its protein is CATSEAGTQETQYF.